The 6 T cell receptor beta chains given below trace back to one sample, sequenced in a study of shared clonotypes between healthy human individuals. Assay: immunoSEQ multiplex PCR; the TCRdb copy retains only in-frame clones and omits some. The sample lists hundreds of thousands of clones, roughly 70% occurring once. Material: memory CD4+ T cells sorted from blood. Subset in this sample: CD45RA-negative fraction. Receptor source: a woman aged 25 to 39 in good health.

The chain has TRBV7-8 and TRBJ2-3, with 8 bases matching TRBD2. V was clipped by 4 bases and J by 5 bases; unmatched bases: 11. Germline CDR1 SGHVS, CDR2 FQNEAQ. This CDR3 has 16 amino acids. The DNA of the CDR3 is TGTGCCAGCAGCTCTTGGACGGGACTAGGGAGAGATACGCAGTATTTT. The encoded protein is CASSSWTGLGRDTQYF.

The chain uses TRBV28 and TRBJ2-7; 7 bases are a match to TRBD1. This CDR3 contains 15 residues. Losses at the gene ends were 7 bases for V and 1 base for J; bases not matched to a gene: 10. Germline CDR1 and CDR2: MDHEN and SYDVKM. The CDR3, as DNA: TGTGCCAGCACACCTTCTAGACAGGGTTCCTACGAGCAGTACTTC. Protein: CASTPSRQGSYEQYF.

This chain uses TRBV7-2 with TRBJ2-3, with D uncertain. V lost 5 bases and J lost 5, with 8 bases in between. The CDR3 is 12 residues long. The germline V gene encodes CDR1 SGHTA and CDR2 FQGNSA. Here the CDR3 reads CASSLLGDTQYF. CDR3 bases: TGTGCCAGCAGCCTTTTGGGAGATACGCAGTATTTT.

On this clone itself: At one end the junction does not follow the germline gene, possibly because of a read error. The chain employs TRBV19 and TRBJ2-1; TRBD1 aligns across 12 bases. The germline CDR1 and CDR2 sequences are LNHDA and SQIVND (reference sequence). This CDR3 contains 17 residues. DNA of the CDR3: TGTGCCAGTAGTATAGATAGTGGGACAGGGGGCTACTATGAGCAGTTCTTC. Translated: CASSIDSGTGGYYEQFF.

The chain carries TRBV6-5 and TRBJ2-1; TRBD2 matches 13 bases. Looked up from germline, CDR1 is MNHEY and CDR2 is SVGAGI. There are 15 residues in the CDR3. The V and J ends lost 5 bases and 8 bases, in that order; junction bases with no gene match: 6. CDR3 in amino acids: CASSTSGRALHEQFF. CDR3 DNA sequence: TGTGCCAGCAGTACTAGCGGGAGGGCGTTACATGAGCAGTTCTTC.

The chain carries TRBV18 and TRBJ1-2; D ambiguous. Between the trimmed V and J ends, which lost 5 bases and 2 bases, there was a span of 9 bases. The germline gives CDR1 KGHSH, CDR2 LQKENI. The CDR3 contains 13 residues. The CDR3 DNA reads as TGTGCCAGCTCAATTGAAAGAAACTATGGCTACACCTTC. Translation: CASSIERNYGYTF. Supplemented by reference TRBV18 and TRBJ1-2, the full variable domain reads NAGVMQNPRHLVRRRGQEARLRCSPMKGHSHVYWYRQLPEEGLKFMVYLQKENIIDESGMPKERFSAEFPKEGPSILRIQQVVRGDSAAYFCASSIERNYGYTFGSGTRLTVV.